Following are 2 T cell receptor beta chains from one sample sequenced in a study of Ad26.COV2.S vaccination and SARS-CoV-2 variants (dated by TCRdb to the early 2020s). This sample's treatment or condition label indicates: some 20 received Ad26.COV2.S at low or high dose, single or two shots; five or six received placebo; per-sample allocation not given. Repertoires of vaccine and placebo recipients were sequenced from samples taken on day 63 after the first injection. Preparation of the library involved the immunoSEQ multiplex PCR assay. In its TCRdb copy, this immuneACCESS table keeps in-frame sequences only and misses some clones. Where compared with another copy, unresolved V genes explain less than half of these, and the others have no known cause. The sample yields roughly 380,000 clones; over 75% were counted once. Jointly, the top ten make up around 3.5% of the sample. The sequencing here drew on peripheral blood, taken in a trial of Ad26.COV2.S vaccine versus placebo. These receptor sequences come from a person between 18 and 65 years old who received the Ad26.COV2.S COVID-19 vaccine or a placebo.

The rearrangement links TRBV7-3 to TRBJ2-7; the D gene is possibly TRBD2 (6 bases). The CDR3 covers 16 residues. V was cut by 8 bases and J by 0 bases, with 20 bases left in between. Germline V gene data show CDR1 as SGHTA and CDR2 as FQGTGA. The CDR3 loop is CASFPLRDFSSYEQYF. Here the CDR3 DNA reads TGTGCCAGCTTCCCCCTCCGGGACTTCAGCTCCTACGAGCAGTACTTC.

As DNA, the CDR3 is TGTGCCAGCAGCTTAACGTCCCGGGCGGTTGGAAGAGCTAATGAAAAACTGTTTTTT. Its translation: CASSLTSRAVGRANEKLFF. The rearrangement links TRBV7-8 to TRBJ1-4, with D hard to call. Trimming stripped 2 bases from V and 3 bases from J, with 22 bases between. The CDR3 covers 19 residues. Germline V gene lookup returns CDR1 SGHVS and CDR2 FQNEAQ. Combining the CDR3 with reference TRBV7-8 and TRBJ1-4 gives the whole variable domain GAGVSQSPRYKVAKRGQDVALRCDPISGHVSLFWYQQALGQGPEFLTYFQNEAQLDKSGLPSDRFFAERPEGSVSTLKIQRTQQEDSAVYLCASSLTSRAVGRANEKLFFGSGTQLSVL.